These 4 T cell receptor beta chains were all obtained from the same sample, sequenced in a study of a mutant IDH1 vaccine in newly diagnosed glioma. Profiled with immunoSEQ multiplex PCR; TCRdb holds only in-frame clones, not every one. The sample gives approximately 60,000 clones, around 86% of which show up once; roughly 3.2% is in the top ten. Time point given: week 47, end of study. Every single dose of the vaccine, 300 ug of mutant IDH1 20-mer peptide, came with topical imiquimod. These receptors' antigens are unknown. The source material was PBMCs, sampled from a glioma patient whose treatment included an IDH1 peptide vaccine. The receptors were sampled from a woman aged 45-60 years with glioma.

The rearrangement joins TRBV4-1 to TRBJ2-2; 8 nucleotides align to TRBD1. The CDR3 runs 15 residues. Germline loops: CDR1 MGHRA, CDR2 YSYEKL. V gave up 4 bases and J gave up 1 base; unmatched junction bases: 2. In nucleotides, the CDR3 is TGCGCCAGCAGCCCTGGGACAGGGAACACCGGGGAGCTGTTTTTT. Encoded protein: CASSPGTGNTGELFF.

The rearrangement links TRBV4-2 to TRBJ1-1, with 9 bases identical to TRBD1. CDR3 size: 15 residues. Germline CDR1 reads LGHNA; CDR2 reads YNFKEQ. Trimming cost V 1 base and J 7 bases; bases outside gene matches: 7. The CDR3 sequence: CASSQGGQGGLEAFF. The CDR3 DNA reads TGTGCCAGCAGCCAAGGGGGACAGGGTGGCCTTGAAGCTTTCTTT.

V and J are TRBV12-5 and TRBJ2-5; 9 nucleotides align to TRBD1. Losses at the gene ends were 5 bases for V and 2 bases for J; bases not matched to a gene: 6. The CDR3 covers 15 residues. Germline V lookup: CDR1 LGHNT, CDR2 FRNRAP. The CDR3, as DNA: TGTGCTAGTGGTCGACCGGGGACAGGGCAAGAGACCCAGTACTTC. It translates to CASGRPGTGQETQYF.

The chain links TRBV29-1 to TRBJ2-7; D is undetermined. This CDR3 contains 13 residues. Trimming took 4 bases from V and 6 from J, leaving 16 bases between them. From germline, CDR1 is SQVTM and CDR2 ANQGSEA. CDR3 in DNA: TGCAGCGTTGGGAGACGGGCGTTGGGCGAGCAGTACTTC. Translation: CSVGRRALGEQYF.